This T cell receptor beta chain derives from a study of OX40 agonist ivuxolimab in advanced cancers. About the study: Ivuxolimab doses were 0.01, 0.1, 0.3, 1.5, 3 or 10 mg/kg every 2 weeks.

The ends lost 3 bases at V and 5 bases at J; junction bases unmatched: 8. This CDR3 is 15 amino acids long. CDR1 SGDLS and CDR2 YYNGEE come from the germline V gene. TCRdb keeps only in-frame clones here, not all; method: immunoSEQ multiplex PCR. The sample lists 50,000 to 75,000 clones, 79% occurring once. Study-wide findings and caveats: What antigens the expanded peripheral T cells recognized was never established.

A note on this clone: The target antigen is unknown.

The sequence was collected from an adult with an advanced solid tumor such as melanoma, head and neck, liver or kidney cancer. The material sequenced was CD4+ or CD8+ T cells sorted from blood, taken in a trial of the OX40 agonist ivuxolimab. The chain combines TRBV9 with TRBJ1-1, with TRBD1 matching over 9 bases. This CDR3 reads CASSEGGQGGTEAFF. CDR3 sequence (DNA): TGTGCCAGCAGCGAGGGGGGACAGGGAGGTACTGAAGCTTTCTTT.